The 16 T cell receptor beta chains below all came from one sample that was sequenced in a study of cytomegalovirus exposure and HLA in healthy donors. PCR used 60 Vbeta primers and 13 Jbeta primers. Libraries were prepared by immunoSEQ multiplex PCR; TCRdb keeps only in-frame clonotypes and omits some of them. The table shows about 91,000 clones, with 78% occurring only once. Sequenced material: PBMCs. All receptors come from a male donor in good health and CMV-seropositive.

The CDR3 region has the DNA TGTGCCAGCAGTCCCGGGACAGGGGCCGGGGAGCTGTTTTTT. Its translation is CASSPGTGAGELFF. The V gene is TRBV28, the J gene TRBJ2-2; 10 bases line up with TRBD1. The germline CDR1 and CDR2 sequences are MDHEN and SYDVKM. The ends lost 5 bases at V and 6 bases at J; junction bases unmatched: 3. This CDR3 has 14 amino acids.

This clone was detected only a few times. The V and J genes are TRBV11-2 and TRBJ2-7; perhaps TRBD2 as D (5 bases). Germline CDR1 reads SGHAT; CDR2 reads FQNNGV. The CDR3 consists of 15 residues. The V gene lost 5 bases and the J gene lost 3 bases, with 17 bases spanning the gap. CDR3 region: CASSPLKGGGYEQYF. The CDR3 DNA follows: TGTGCCAGCAGCCCCCTTAAAGGAGGCGGCTACGAGCAGTACTTC.

The chain has TRBV6-8 and TRBJ2-4, with 13 positions matching TRBD2. Germline CDR1 and CDR2: MNHGY and SAAAGT. Trimming removed 5 bases from V and 0 bases from J; junction bases left unmatched: 7. The CDR3 covers 18 residues. CDR3 sequence: CASSKTSGGFLAKNIQYF. DNA for the CDR3: TGTGCCAGCAGTAAGACTAGCGGGGGGTTCCTAGCCAAAAACATTCAGTACTTC.

This clone showed up just a few times. The chain links TRBV6-6 to TRBJ1-1; TRBD1 agrees at 7 bases. The CDR3 is made up of 15 amino acids. Trimming removed 4 bases from V and 2 bases from J; junction bases left unmatched: 7. Germline CDR1 MNHNY, CDR2 SVGAGI (reference sequence). CDR3 in DNA: TGTGCCAGCAGTTTCTGGACAGGATTAAACACTGAAGCTTTCTTT. It codes for CASSFWTGLNTEAFF.

This chain links TRBV28 with TRBJ2-5; D remains ambiguous. The V end lost 6 bases, the J end lost 7 bases, and 12 bases lay between the germline ends. The germline gives CDR1 MDHEN, CDR2 SYDVKM. This CDR3 contains 12 residues. The CDR3 nucleotides read TGTGCCAGCAGCTTGGGTCCGGGGACCCAGTACTTC. Translating it yields CASSLGPGTQYF.

This clone was seen a few times. The chain is built from TRBV7-3 and TRBJ2-1; the D gene is possibly TRBD1 (6 bases). The germline V gene has CDR1 SGHTA and CDR2 FQGTGA. V gave up 1 base and J gave up 4 bases, with 17 bases separating them. CDR3 length: 17 amino acids. In DNA, the CDR3 is TGTGCCAGCAGCTTAATACCCAGGACAGAAGGATACAATGAGCAGTTCTTC. It translates to CASSLIPRTEGYNEQFF.

This clone was observed a handful of times. The rearrangement joins TRBV12-5 to TRBJ2-1, with TRBD2 identical over 7 bases. The length of the CDR3 is 15 residues. Germline V lookup: CDR1 LGHNT, CDR2 FRNRAP. With 8 bases clipped from V and 3 bases from J, the junction kept 10 bases outside the gene matches. For the CDR3, the DNA is TGTGCTAGTCAGTACACCGGGGGGATCTACAATGAGCAGTTCTTC. Protein sequence: CASQYTGGIYNEQFF.

The gene calls are TRBV7-9 and TRBJ1-2, with 7 bases matching TRBD1. CDR1 and CDR2 from the germline V gene are SEHNR and FQNEAQ (reference sequence). The CDR3 sequence is 12 residues long. The trim removed 4 bases at V and 7 bases at J, leaving 3 bases unmatched. CDR3 bases: TGTGCCAGCAGCTCCGGGACAGTTGGCTACACCTTC. Protein: CASSSGTVGYTF.

The sample holds a few counts of this clone. The chain is built from TRBV6-5 and TRBJ1-1, with 7 bases lining up with TRBD1. From germline, CDR1 is MNHEY and CDR2 SVGAGI. The junction had 6 bases not matched to a gene; V was cut back by 2 bases and J by 6 bases. The CDR3 is made up of 14 amino acids. This chain's CDR3 is CASSYGRGQSEAFF. The CDR3 DNA is TGTGCCAGCAGTTACGGAAGGGGGCAATCTGAAGCTTTCTTT.

The chain combines TRBV7-9 with TRBJ2-7, with D perhaps TRBD1 (5 bases). Germline V CDR1 and CDR2: SEHNR, FQNEAQ (reference sequence). Trimming took off 4 bases at V and 1 base at J, with 14 bases between the two ends. The CDR3 spans 15 residues. The CDR3: CASSWPRQSSYEQYF. DNA of the CDR3: TGTGCCAGCAGCTGGCCCCGACAGAGTTCCTACGAGCAGTACTTC.

In this sample, this clone turned up a few times. The chain uses TRBV28 and TRBJ2-1, with TRBD2 matching over 13 bases. Germline V gene data show CDR1 as MDHEN and CDR2 as SYDVKM. The CDR3 length is 17 residues. With 1 base clipped from V and 7 bases from J, the junction kept 7 bases outside the gene matches. In nucleotides, the CDR3 is TGTGCCAGCAGTTTATCCCCACTAGCGGGGGGGGGAAATGAGCAGTTCTTC. Translating it yields CASSLSPLAGGGNEQFF.

The chain's CDR3 is CASSYGPLIEQYF. The CDR3 DNA follows: TGTGCCAGCAGTTACGGGCCCCTGATAGAGCAGTACTTC. The chain is built from TRBV6-5 and TRBJ2-7, with D hard to call. CDR3 size: 13 residues. The germline V gene encodes CDR1 MNHEY and CDR2 SVGAGI. V was cut by 2 bases and J by 7 bases, with 12 bases left in between.

The chain joins TRBV15 to TRBJ2-3, with D possibly being TRBD2 (7 bases). In germline, CDR1 is LNHNV, CDR2 YYDKDF (reference sequence). CDR3 length equals 14 residues. Trimming took off 4 bases at V and 5 bases at J, with 13 bases between the two ends. Here the CDR3 DNA reads TGTGCCACCAGCAAGGGGGGGGTAGGAGATACGCAGTATTTT. Its translation: CATSKGGVGDTQYF.

The chain links TRBV28 to TRBJ1-2; possible D gene TRBD1, 6 bases. V was trimmed by 6 bases and J by 3 bases, leaving 17 bases between them. The CDR3 extends over 15 amino acids. Germline V gene data show CDR1 as MDHEN and CDR2 as SYDVKM. CDR3 amino acids: CASSPPLQGYYGYTF. Here the CDR3 DNA reads TGTGCCAGCAGCCCTCCTCTACAGGGCTACTATGGCTACACCTTC.

This sequence joins TRBV7-2 and TRBJ2-2, with 7 bases matching TRBD2. Germline trimming cut 2 bases from V and 7 bases from J; bases unmatched to any gene: 7. The CDR3 is 15 residues long. Germline values: CDR1 SGHTA, CDR2 FQGNSA. CDR3 nucleotide sequence: TGTGCCAGCAGCTTAACGGGGGGACGGCACGGGGAGCTGTTTTTT. As protein: CASSLTGGRHGELFF.

This clone was seen a single time. The genes are TRBV2 and TRBJ2-7, with TRBD1 matching over 10 bases. The CDR3 extends over 15 amino acids. CDR1 and CDR2 from the germline V gene are SNHLY and FYNNEI. J lost 4 bases, V lost 5 bases, and 8 bases had no gene match. For the CDR3, the DNA is TGTGCCAGCAGTTTTAGAGACAGGGGGCCATACGAGCAGTACTTC. Its protein product is CASSFRDRGPYEQYF.